This TCR beta chain derives from a study of blood T cell repertoires in COVID-19. As for the study in general: Acute-phase and convalescent COVID-19 samples originated in the United States, Italy and Spain. Nucleic acid was either cDNA or gDNA, and it came from T cells, B-cell-depleted T cells, or PBMCs.

Original methodology: Quantification of nucleated cells was approximated via reference gene primer amplification. The data were produced by immunoSEQ multiplex PCR, yet TCRdb's version contains in-frame clones alone and is incomplete. The V and J calls and clone size are taken from that table; D and trimming were inferred from the DNA. The repertoire holds tens of thousands of clones, with roughly four fifths as singletons. In germline, CDR1 is SGDLS, CDR2 YYNGEE. This CDR3 has 15 amino acids. V was pared by 4 bases and J by 3 bases, with 6 bases of the junction left unmatched. The source of this sequence is a woman aged 60-70 years with acute or convalescent COVID-19. The gene calls are TRBV9 and TRBJ2-1; TRBD1 matches 8 bases. Sequences were obtained from peripheral blood. The DNA for the CDR3 is TGTGCCAGCAGCACCCAGGGGGCGGGCTACAATGAGCAGTTCTTC. Encoded protein: CASSTQGAGYNEQFF.